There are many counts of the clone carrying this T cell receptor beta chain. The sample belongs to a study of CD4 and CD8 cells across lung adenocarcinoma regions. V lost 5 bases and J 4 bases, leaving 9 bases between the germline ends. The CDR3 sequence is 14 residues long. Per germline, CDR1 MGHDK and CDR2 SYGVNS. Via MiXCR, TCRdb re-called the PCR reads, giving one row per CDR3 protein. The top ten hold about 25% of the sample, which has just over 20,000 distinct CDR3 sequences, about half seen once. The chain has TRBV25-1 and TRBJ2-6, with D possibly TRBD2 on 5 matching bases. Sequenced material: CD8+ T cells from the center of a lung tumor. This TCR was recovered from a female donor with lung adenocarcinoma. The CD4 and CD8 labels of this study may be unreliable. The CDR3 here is CASSPRGGANVLTF. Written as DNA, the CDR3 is TGTGCCAGCAGTCCGCGAGGGGGGGCCAACGTCCTGACTTTC.